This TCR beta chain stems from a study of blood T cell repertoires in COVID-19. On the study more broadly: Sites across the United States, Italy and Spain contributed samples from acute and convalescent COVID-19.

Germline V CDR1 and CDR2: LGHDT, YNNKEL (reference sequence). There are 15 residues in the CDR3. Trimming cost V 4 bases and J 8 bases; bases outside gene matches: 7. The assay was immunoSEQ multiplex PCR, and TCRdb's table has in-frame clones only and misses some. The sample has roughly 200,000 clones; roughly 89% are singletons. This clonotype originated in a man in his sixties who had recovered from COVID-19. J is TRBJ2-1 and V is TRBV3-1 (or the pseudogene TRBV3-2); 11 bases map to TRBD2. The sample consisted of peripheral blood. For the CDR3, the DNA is TGTGCCAGCAGCCCGACTAGCGGGGTATCATATGAGCAGTTCTTC. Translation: CASSPTSGVSYEQFF.